This passage covers 25 T cell receptor beta chains from one sample sequenced in a study of identical twins. Each CDR3 protein is one row after TCRdb ran MiXCR on the 5' RACE reads. The sample holds 700,000 to 950,000 distinct CDR3 sequences, about 12% seen once. Another study also made use of these data, one on yellow fever vaccine responses in identical twins.

Sequenced input: PBMCs. Every receptor here comes from a woman under 30 in good health.

V and J are TRBV12-3 or TRBV12-4 and TRBJ2-2; TRBD1 is a possible D gene (6 bases). The V gene lost 9 bases and the J gene lost 5 bases, with 19 bases spanning the gap. The CDR3 covers 15 residues. The DNA for the CDR3 is TGTGCCAGTGCTTTAACAGGGTCGGTAACCGGGGAGCTGTTTTTT. It translates to CASALTGSVTGELFF.

There are many counts of this clonotype. This chain links TRBV21-1 with TRBJ1-1; TRBD1 reflects the table's D call only, with no check against the DNA. TRBV21-1 is flagged as a pseudogene. The CDR3 extends over 19 amino acids. CDR3 residues: CASSKVGTTHPLLNTEAFF. The CDR3 DNA reads as TGTGCCAGCAGCAAAGTGGGGACCACTCATCCGTTGTTGAACACTGAAGCTTTCTTT.

This clonotype appeared a few times. V gene TRBV6-5 combines with J gene TRBJ2-1; 10 nucleotides line up with TRBD2. V was clipped by 5 bases and J by 7 bases; unmatched bases: 8. The V gene's germline CDR1 is MNHEY and CDR2 SVGAGI. The CDR3 consists of 15 residues. CDR3 region: CASSTLAGDMNEQFF. The CDR3 coding sequence is TGTGCCAGCAGTACTCTAGCGGGAGATATGAATGAGCAGTTCTTC.

CDR3 protein: CASSPGGTSEFF. DNA for the CDR3: TGTGCCAGCAGTCCTGGGGGGACATCCGAGTTCTTC. This chain links TRBV7-9 with TRBJ2-1, with D perhaps being TRBD1 or TRBD2 (6 bases each). Germline V lookup: CDR1 SEHNR, CDR2 FQNEAQ (reference sequence). This CDR3 has 12 residues. Trimming took 6 bases from V and 14 from J, leaving 17 bases between them.

In this sample, this clonotype turned up a few times. This chain's CDR3 is CASRPLGRNTIYF. The CDR3 DNA reads as TGTGCCAGCAGACCTCTAGGGAGAAACACCATATATTTT. The chain has TRBV27 and TRBJ1-3; D gene uncertain. CDR1 and CDR2 from the germline V gene are MNHEY and SMNVEV (reference sequence). The CDR3 extends over 13 amino acids. With 6 bases removed from V and 5 bases from J, the gap between germline ends came to 11 bases.

The chain recombines TRBV20-1 with TRBJ2-1, with 9 positions matching TRBD2. From germline, CDR1 is DFQATT and CDR2 SNEGSKA (reference sequence). V shed 6 bases and J 6 bases; nucleotides not matched to a gene: 15. The CDR3 loop spans 16 amino acids. The CDR3 sequence: CSALVAGGPKSNEQFF. The CDR3, as DNA: TGCAGTGCACTGGTCGCGGGAGGGCCCAAAAGCAATGAGCAGTTCTTC.

V is TRBV19 and J is TRBJ1-6; D unclear. The CDR3 consists of 17 residues. Germline V gene lookup returns CDR1 LNHDA and CDR2 SQIVND (reference sequence). The ends were cut back, 4 bases at V and 9 bases at J, with 22 bases in the middle. The CDR3 reads CASSTAPRIWGTSPLHF. The CDR3 DNA is TGTGCCAGTAGTACCGCCCCTCGAATCTGGGGAACTTCACCCCTCCACTTT.

The chain uses TRBV20-1 and TRBJ2-1, with 7 bases lining up with TRBD2. V lost 3 bases, J lost 2 bases, and 7 bases stayed unmatched. The CDR3 length is 15 residues. Germline assignment: CDR1 DFQATT and CDR2 SNEGSKA (reference sequence). CDR3 region: CSASASGMPYNEQFF. The CDR3 nucleotides read TGCAGTGCTAGTGCCAGCGGGATGCCCTACAATGAGCAGTTCTTC.

The chain carries TRBV24-1 and TRBJ2-5; the D gene could be TRBD1 or TRBD2 (5 bases each). The CDR3 has 17 amino acids. Deletions cut 9 bases from V and 0 bases from J, with 22 bases between. Germline-derived CDR1 and CDR2 are KGHDR and SFDVKD. The CDR3 DNA reads TGTGCCACCGGGTGGCGAAGGGACGCCCGGTACCAAGAGACCCAGTACTTC. It yields the protein CATGWRRDARYQETQYF.

This chain connects TRBV9 to TRBJ1-2; the D gene is possibly TRBD1 (6 bases). Trimming removed 6 bases from V and 4 bases from J, with 10 bases in between. The CDR3 consists of 12 residues. The germline V gene has CDR1 SGDLS and CDR2 YYNGEE. The CDR3 region has the DNA TGTGCCAGCAAGGCAGGGGCCTATGGCTACACCTTC. Translated, it gives CASKAGAYGYTF.

This sequence joins TRBV20-1 and TRBJ2-1, with D possibly being TRBD2 (7 bases). The CDR3 spans 16 residues. Germline CDR1 reads DFQATT; CDR2 reads SNEGSKA (reference sequence). Here the CDR3 reads CCFWGREGEAGDEQFF. CDR3 in DNA: TGCTGTTTCTGGGGGAGGGAGGGGGAGGCGGGCGATGAGCAGTTCTTC.

The V and J genes are TRBV28 and TRBJ2-7; TRBD2 aligns across 7 bases. This CDR3 is 18 amino acids long. Germline V gene lookup returns CDR1 MDHEN and CDR2 SYDVKM. CDR3 in amino acids: CAISLAGGGSLAAYEQYV. CDR3 DNA sequence: TGTGCCATCAGTTTAGCTGGAGGCGGTTCCCTAGCGGCCTACGAGCAGTACGTC.

CDR3 nucleotide sequence: TGTGCCAGCAGGCTAACTAGCGTGGCCGGGGAGCTGTTTTTT. It is translated as CASRLTSVAGELFF. The chain joins TRBV6-1 to TRBJ2-2, with 7 bases matching TRBD2. Germline lookup yields CDR1 MNHNS and CDR2 SASEGT. CDR3 length equals 14 residues. The V segment lost 6 bases and the J segment 6 bases; nucleotides outside the gene matches: 7.

The CDR3 nucleotides read TGTGCCAGCAGCCTTAGGGTGACTAGTCTTTTCTTC. Translating gives CASSLRVTSLFF. V and J are TRBV7-2 and TRBJ2-1, with TRBD2 as a possible D gene (6 bases). The CDR3 is 12 residues long. Germline loops: CDR1 SGHTA, CDR2 FQGNSA. The ends were cut back, 5 bases at V and 16 bases at J, with 18 bases in the middle.

About this clonotype itself: One end of the junction does not line up with germline, which may come from a read error. The gene calls are TRBV7-9 and TRBJ1-2, with D possibly being TRBD1 (5 bases). The CDR3 runs to 12 residues. Per the germline V gene, CDR1 is SEHNR and CDR2 is FQNEAQ (reference sequence). CDR3 DNA sequence: TGTGTCAGCAGCTCCGGGGGCTATGGCTACACCTTC. This codes for CVSSSGGYGYTF.

The chain employs TRBV27 and TRBJ2-7; TRBD2 aligns across 9 bases. Trimming removed 3 bases from V and 4 bases from J; junction bases left unmatched: 10. The CDR3 consists of 16 residues. Germline assignment: CDR1 MNHEY and CDR2 SMNVEV (reference sequence). The CDR3 DNA follows: TGTGCCAGCAGTTTGAGTAGCGGGAGCCCCCAATACGAGCAGTACTTC. Residues: CASSLSSGSPQYEQYF.

The J gene is TRBJ1-1, the V gene TRBV27, with D hard to call. This CDR3 comprises 15 residues. With 6 bases removed from V and 0 bases from J, the gap between germline ends came to 14 bases. Germline CDR1 is MNHEY and CDR2 is SMNVEV (reference sequence). Written as DNA, the CDR3 is TGTGCCAGCAGGGGTGGACGGATCATGAACACTGAAGCTTTCTTT. Translating it yields CASRGGRIMNTEAFF.

This clonotype was detected a few times. The chain uses TRBV3-1 and TRBJ2-5; 11 bases fit TRBD2. This CDR3 is 17 amino acids long. The junction had 8 bases not matched to a gene; V was cut back by 0 bases and J by 5 bases. CDR1 is LGHDT, CDR2 YNNKEL, per germline (reference sequence). DNA for the CDR3: TGTGCCAGCAGCCAAGATCCAGGGGCTAGCGGGAGGGAGACCCAGTACTTC. It yields the protein CASSQDPGASGRETQYF.

The table lists this clonotype with a few counts. V gene TRBV7-6 combines with J gene TRBJ1-6, with a weak D call TRBD1 (6 bases). The germline V and J ends were trimmed by 3 bases and 1 base, with 7 bases remaining between them. Germline V gene lookup returns CDR1 SGHVS and CDR2 FNYEAQ. The CDR3 runs to 15 residues. CDR3 sequence (DNA): TGTGCCAGCAGCTTCCAGGGGTCCTATAATTCACCCCTCCACTTT. As protein: CASSFQGSYNSPLHF.

The gene calls are TRBV12-5 and TRBJ2-7; 9 bases are a match to TRBD2. This CDR3 comprises 12 residues. Trimming took 9 bases from V and 4 from J; bases not matched to a gene: 4. Germline V gives CDR1 LGHNT, CDR2 FRNRAP. The CDR3 reads CARMGLAYEQYF. The CDR3 nucleotides are TGTGCTAGGATGGGACTAGCATACGAGCAGTACTTC.

This clonotype has more than one count but fewer than ten. V and J are TRBV27 and TRBJ2-1; the D is unclear. This CDR3 is 13 amino acids long. From germline, CDR1 is MNHEY and CDR2 SMNVEV (reference sequence). Trimming stripped 0 bases from V and 6 bases from J, with 6 bases between. This chain's CDR3 is CASSLSIVNEQFF. The CDR3 DNA follows: TGTGCCAGCAGTTTATCGATTGTCAATGAGCAGTTCTTC.

The rearrangement joins TRBV6-2 or TRBV6-3 to TRBJ2-1; D may be TRBD1 or TRBD2 (5 bases each). The CDR3 runs 14 residues. Trimming left V 7 bases short and J 7 bases short, with 17 bases between. Germline CDR1 and CDR2: MNHEY and SVGEGT. CDR3 DNA: TGTGCCAGCACCCCCCCGGGGCCGCCGAATGAGCAGTTCTTC. Translated: CASTPPGPPNEQFF.

The table lists this clonotype with many counts. The CDR3 DNA reads TGTGCCAGCAATCTAGACAGACTTCCCTCTCACAATGAGCAGTTCTTC. It is translated as CASNLDRLPSHNEQFF. This chain uses TRBV6-1 with TRBJ2-1, with a weak D call TRBD1 (5 bases). Germline V gives CDR1 MNHNS, CDR2 SASEGT. This CDR3 region has 16 residues. The V gene lost 7 bases and the J gene lost 5 bases, with 21 bases spanning the gap.

This clonotype was recorded once. The genes are TRBV7-9 and TRBJ2-7; TRBD2 might be the D (6 bases). Between the trimmed V and J ends, which lost 2 bases and 6 bases, there was a span of 17 bases. The length of the CDR3 is 15 residues. Germline V gene lookup returns CDR1 SEHNR and CDR2 FQNEAQ (reference sequence). CDR3 nucleotides: TGTGCCAGCAGCTTAACCTGGGACTCGACGGGCGAGCAGTACTTC. Residues: CASSLTWDSTGEQYF.

This clonotype was picked up many times. The CDR3 protein is CASSLRAGGTEAFF. CDR3 DNA: TGTGCCAGCAGTTTAAGGGCAGGGGGCACTGAAGCTTTCTTT. This chain links TRBV27 with TRBJ1-1; 7 nucleotides line up with TRBD1. CDR1 and CDR2 from the germline V gene are MNHEY and SMNVEV (reference sequence). The CDR3 runs to 14 residues. J lost 4 bases, V lost 2 bases, and 4 bases had no gene match.